The rows below give T cell receptor beta chains drawn from one sample of a study of blood T cell repertoires in COVID-19. Clones were read by immunoSEQ multiplex PCR, and TCRdb kept only the in-frame ones, dropping some. The table lists about 190,000 clones, around 80% of them singletons. Material for sequencing was peripheral blood. The receptors were gathered from a man in his fifties or sixties with acute or convalescent COVID-19. Each CDR3 is given with its conserved first and last residue. A D gene is named only where the DNA matches it firmly. Clone size is given for some rows only: seen once, a few or many times, or a class if the clone is expanded.

v_call	j_call	clone_size	d_call	cdr3_nt	cdr3_aa
TRBV27	TRBJ2-1	-	TRBD2	TGTGCCAGCAGACCTGGGACTAGCGGGAGCTATGAGCAGTTCTTC	CASRPGTSGSYEQFF
TRBV7-3	TRBJ1-3	-	-	TGTGCCAGCAGCTTAACGCAGGGCGGAAACACCATATATTTT	CASSLTQGGNTIYF
TRBV11-2	TRBJ1-5	-	-	TGTGCCAGCAGCTTTCCAACAGGGTATAAGGATTATCGGCTTCAGCCCCAGCATTTT	CASSFPTGYKDYRLQPQHF
TRBV2	TRBJ1-4	-	-	TGTGCCAGCAGTGATTGGCAGTCTAATGAAAAACTGTTTTTT	CASSDWQSNEKLFF
TRBV10-2	TRBJ2-7	-	TRBD2	TGCGCCAGCAGTGGGACTAGCGGGTTCTACTCCTACGAGCAGTACTTC	CASSGTSGFYSYEQYF
TRBV7-2	TRBJ2-3	-	-	TGTGCCAGCAGCTTAATGAGTAGCGGAATCACAGATACGCAGTATTTT	CASSLMSSGITDTQYF
TRBV5-1	TRBJ1-3	-	TRBD1	TGCGCCAGCAGCCCCCAAGGGACAGGGGGAAACACCATATATTTT	CASSPQGTGGNTIYF
TRBV5-5	TRBJ1-1	few	TRBD1	TGTGCCAGCAGCATCACAGGGGACACTGAAGCTTTCTTT	CASSITGDTEAFF
TRBV28	TRBJ1-2	-	TRBD1	TGTGCCAGCGGTGGCCAGGACAGGGGGAGCTACTATGGCTACACCTTC	CASGGQDRGSYYGYTF
TRBV6-1	TRBJ1-2	-	-	TGTGCCAGCAGTGACGGAGAAAATGGCTACACCTTC	CASSDGENGYTF
TRBV9	TRBJ2-5	-	-	TGTGCCAGCAGCCAACTCGGGACAAACGAAGAGACCCAGTACTTC	CASSQLGTNEETQYF
TRBV19	TRBJ1-3	few	-	TGTGCCAATCCCGTTCGGGGGTTCTCTGGAAACACCATATATTTT	CANPVRGFSGNTIYF
TRBV7-7	TRBJ2-1	-	TRBD1	TGTGCTAGCAGCTTAGACAGGGGAGACTACAATGAGCAGTTCTTC	CASSLDRGDYNEQFF
TRBV20-1	TRBJ1-5	-	TRBD1	TGCAGTGCTAGTTCAGGGGGGAGGCATGACAATCAGCCCCAGCATTTT	CSASSGGRHDNQPQHF
TRBV6-5	TRBJ1-6	-	TRBD1	TGTGCCAGCGCCGAACCCGGACAGGGACCGCTACCCCTCCACTTT	CASAEPGQGPLPLHF
TRBV28	TRBJ1-2	-	-	TGTGCCACACAAACAGGTCCTTATGGCTACACCTTC	CATQTGPYGYTF
TRBV7-2	TRBJ2-7	-	-	TGTGCCAGCAGCTTACGGAGTGCTAGTATGTCCTACGAGCAGTACTTC	CASSLRSASMSYEQYF
TRBV27	TRBJ1-5	-	-	TGTGCCAGCAGAACGATGGGGGGGCATGGCAATCAGCCCCAGCATTTT	CASRTMGGHGNQPQHF
TRBV5-1	TRBJ2-3	-	TRBD2	TGCGCCAGCAGGGAAGGGACTAGCGGTTCCCTAGATACGCAGTATTTT	CASREGTSGSLDTQYF
TRBV12-5	TRBJ2-1	few	TRBD2	TGTGCTAGTGGTTTGTGGACTAGCGGGGTCCCTGAGCAGTTCTTC	CASGLWTSGVPEQFF
TRBV6-5	TRBJ1-2	-	TRBD1	TGTGCCAGCAGCCCCAGGGGGGAGTATGGCTACACCTTC	CASSPRGEYGYTF
TRBV7-3	TRBJ2-1	few	-	TGTGCCACCCCAACACCTAATGAGCAGTTCTTC	CATPTPNEQFF
TRBV4-1	TRBJ1-6	-	-	TGCGCCAGCAGCCAAGATCGGCAATCCGGGAATTCACCCCTCCACTTT	CASSQDRQSGNSPLHF
TRBV6-5	TRBJ2-3	-	TRBD2	TGTGCCAGTCTAGCGGGAGGGCCGGGCACAGATACGCAGTATTTT	CASLAGGPGTDTQYF
TRBV7-3	TRBJ2-1	-	TRBD2	TGTGCCAGCAGCCTCCTTGGACTAGCGGGGGATAATGAGCAGTTCTTC	CASSLLGLAGDNEQFF
TRBV6-4	TRBJ2-1	-	-	TGTGCCAGCAGTGTTTCGCCAGGTAGATACAATGAGCAGTTCTTC	CASSVSPGRYNEQFF
TRBV5-1	TRBJ2-4	-	TRBD2	TGCGCCAGCAGCCCGGGACTAGCGGAGCTAAGGGCCAAAAACATTCAGTACTTC	CASSPGLAELRAKNIQYF
TRBV29-1	TRBJ1-1	-	-	TGCAGCGTTGAACGGTGGGGGGACACTGAAGCTTTCTTT	CSVERWGDTEAFF
TRBV18	TRBJ2-3	few	-	TGTGCCAGCTCACCAAGTGGGGGGGCCGATACGCAGTATTTT	CASSPSGGADTQYF
TRBV11-2	TRBJ1-6	-	-	TGTGCCAGCAGCCCCGCCCCAGATTCACCCCTCCACTTT	CASSPAPDSPLHF
TRBV7-2	TRBJ2-1	-	TRBD2	TGTGCCAGCAGCTTCCAGACTAGCGGGATCAATGAGCAGTTCTTC	CASSFQTSGINEQFF
TRBV6-5	TRBJ2-2	-	TRBD1	TGTGCCAGCAGTCCGGGACAGGGCTACACCGGGGAGCTGTTTTTT	CASSPGQGYTGELFF
TRBV27	TRBJ2-1	-	TRBD2	TGTGCCAGCAGTTTAGATCCTAGCGGGGGATGGGGGCAGTTCTTC	CASSLDPSGGWGQFF
TRBV6-2/TRBV6-3	TRBJ1-4	-	TRBD1	TGTGCCAGCAGTTCACAAGGACAGGGTGGAAGGGAAAAACTGTTTTTT	CASSSQGQGGREKLFF
TRBV14	TRBJ1-6	-	-	TGTGCCAGCAGCCCTAGACAAGGGGTTTCACCCCTCCACTTT	CASSPRQGVSPLHF
TRBV9	TRBJ2-6	-	-	TGTGCCAGCACCCTAGGGGTCTCTGGGGCCAACGTCCTGACTTTC	CASTLGVSGANVLTF
TRBV2	TRBJ2-2	-	TRBD2	TGTGCCAGCAGTGATGGGCTAGCGGGAGGGACCGGGGAGCTGTTTTTT	CASSDGLAGGTGELFF
TRBV19	TRBJ1-4	-	TRBD1	TGTGCCAGTAGCCAGACAGGGGGCAATGAAAAACTGTTTTTT	CASSQTGGNEKLFF
TRBV25-1	TRBJ1-1	-	-	TGTGCCAGCAGTGAGGGTTGGGGGCAGGGCACTGAAGCTTTCTTT	CASSEGWGQGTEAFF
TRBV11-2	TRBJ2-7	once	TRBD2	TGTGCCAGCAGCTTGGCGGGAGAAATTTGGGAGCAGTACTTC	CASSLAGEIWEQYF